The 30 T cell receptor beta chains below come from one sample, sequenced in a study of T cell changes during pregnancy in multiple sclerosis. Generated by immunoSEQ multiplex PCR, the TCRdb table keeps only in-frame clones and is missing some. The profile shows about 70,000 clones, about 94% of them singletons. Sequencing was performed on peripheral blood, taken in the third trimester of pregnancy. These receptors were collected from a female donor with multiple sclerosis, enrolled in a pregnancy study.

The CDR3 sequence is CASSILAVFSGELFF. The CDR3 region has the DNA TGTGCCAGCAGTATACTAGCGGTCTTCTCCGGGGAGCTGTTTTTT. The chain couples TRBV9 to TRBJ2-2, with TRBD2 matching over 8 bases. V lost 5 bases, J lost 6 bases, and 9 bases stayed unmatched. Germline-derived CDR1 and CDR2 are SGDLS and YYNGEE. The CDR3 is 15 residues long.

In DNA, the CDR3 is TGTGCCAGCAGCTTAGTTCCTGGAGAATTGAATTCACCCCTCCACTTT. As protein: CASSLVPGELNSPLHF. This rearrangement joins TRBV7-2 to TRBJ1-6; D is undetermined. Germline lookup yields CDR1 SGHTA and CDR2 FQGNSA. V was trimmed by 1 base and J by 7 bases, leaving 14 bases between them. The CDR3 contains 16 residues.

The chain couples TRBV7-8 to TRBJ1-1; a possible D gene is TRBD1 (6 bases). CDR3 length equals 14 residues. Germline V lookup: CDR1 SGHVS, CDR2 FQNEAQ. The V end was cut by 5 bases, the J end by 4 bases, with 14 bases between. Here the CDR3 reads CASSRSGGGTEAFF. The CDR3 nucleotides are TGTGCCAGCAGCAGGTCGGGGGGCGGCACTGAAGCTTTCTTT.

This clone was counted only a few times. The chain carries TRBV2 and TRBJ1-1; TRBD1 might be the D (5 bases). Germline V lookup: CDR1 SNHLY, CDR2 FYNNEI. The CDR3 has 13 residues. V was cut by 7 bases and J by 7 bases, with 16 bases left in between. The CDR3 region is CASTSGLVVEAFF. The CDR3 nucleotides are TGTGCCAGCACGTCAGGGCTTGTAGTTGAAGCTTTCTTT.

This CDR3 reads CASSPWGIRQGTVSTEAFF. The CDR3 DNA follows: TGTGCCAGCAGCCCATGGGGAATTCGACAGGGGACGGTTTCCACTGAAGCTTTCTTT. This chain uses TRBV7-3 with TRBJ1-1; 8 bases match TRBD1. Trimming cost V 5 bases and J 4 bases; bases outside gene matches: 21. The CDR3 runs to 19 residues. Per the germline V gene, CDR1 is SGHTA and CDR2 is FQGTGA.

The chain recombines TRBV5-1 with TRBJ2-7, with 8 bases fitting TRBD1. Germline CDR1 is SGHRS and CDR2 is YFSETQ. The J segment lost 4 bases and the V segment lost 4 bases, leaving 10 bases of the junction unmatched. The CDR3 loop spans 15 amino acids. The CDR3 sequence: CASSPQGTGGYEQYF. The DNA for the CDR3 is TGCGCCAGCAGCCCTCAGGGGACAGGAGGATACGAGCAGTACTTC.

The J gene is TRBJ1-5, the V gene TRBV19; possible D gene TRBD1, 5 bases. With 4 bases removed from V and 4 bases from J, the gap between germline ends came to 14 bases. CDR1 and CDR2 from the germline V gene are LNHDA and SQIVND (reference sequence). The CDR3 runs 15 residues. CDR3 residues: CASSTSGTKNQPQHF. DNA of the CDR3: TGTGCCAGTAGTACATCCGGGACTAAAAATCAGCCCCAGCATTTT.

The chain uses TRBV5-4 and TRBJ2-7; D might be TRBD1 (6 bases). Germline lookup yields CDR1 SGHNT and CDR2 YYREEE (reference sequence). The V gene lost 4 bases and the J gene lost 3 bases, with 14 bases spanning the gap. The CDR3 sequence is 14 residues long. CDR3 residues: CASSLRDTDYEQYF. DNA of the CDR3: TGTGCCAGCAGCCTACGGGACACTGACTACGAGCAGTACTTC. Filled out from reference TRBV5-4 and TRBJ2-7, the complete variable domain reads ETGVTQSPTHLIKTRGQQVTLRCSSQSGHNTVSWYQQALGQGPQFIFQYYREEENGRGNFPPRFSGLQFPNYSSELNVNALELDDSALYLCASSLRDTDYEQYFGPGTRLTVT.

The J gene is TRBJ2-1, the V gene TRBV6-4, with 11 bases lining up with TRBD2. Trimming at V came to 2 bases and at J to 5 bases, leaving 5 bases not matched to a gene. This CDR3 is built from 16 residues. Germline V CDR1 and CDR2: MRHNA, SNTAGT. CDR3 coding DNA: TGTGCCAGCAGTGACGAGGCTAGCGGGGGGCACAATGAGCAGTTCTTC. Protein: CASSDEASGGHNEQFF.

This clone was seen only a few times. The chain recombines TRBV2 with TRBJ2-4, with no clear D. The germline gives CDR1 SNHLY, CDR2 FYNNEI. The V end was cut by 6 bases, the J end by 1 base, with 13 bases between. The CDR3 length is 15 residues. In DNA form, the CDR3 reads TGTGCCAGCAGCTTAGACACACCGGCCAAAAACATTCAGTACTTC. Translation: CASSLDTPAKNIQYF.

CDR3 in DNA: TGTGCCAGCAGCCAAGGGACAGGAGCCCTTAACTATGGCTACACCTTC. It codes for CASSQGTGALNYGYTF. The chain recombines TRBV27 with TRBJ1-2; 8 nucleotides match TRBD1. Trimming took 6 bases from V and 1 from J; bases not matched to a gene: 10. The V gene's germline CDR1 is MNHEY and CDR2 SMNVEV (reference sequence). This CDR3 region has 16 residues.

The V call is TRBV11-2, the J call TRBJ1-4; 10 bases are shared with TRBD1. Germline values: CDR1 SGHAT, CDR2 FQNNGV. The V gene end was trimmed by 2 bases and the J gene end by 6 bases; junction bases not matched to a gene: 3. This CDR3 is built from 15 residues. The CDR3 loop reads CASSLNGQGDEKLFF. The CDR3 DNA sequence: TGTGCCAGCAGCTTAAACGGACAGGGGGATGAAAAACTGTTTTTT.

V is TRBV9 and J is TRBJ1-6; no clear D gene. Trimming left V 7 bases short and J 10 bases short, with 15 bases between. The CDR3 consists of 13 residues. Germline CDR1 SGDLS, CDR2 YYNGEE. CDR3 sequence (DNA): TGTGCCAGCGCGTACCGCTTCGGGTCACCCCTCCACTTT. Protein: CASAYRFGSPLHF.

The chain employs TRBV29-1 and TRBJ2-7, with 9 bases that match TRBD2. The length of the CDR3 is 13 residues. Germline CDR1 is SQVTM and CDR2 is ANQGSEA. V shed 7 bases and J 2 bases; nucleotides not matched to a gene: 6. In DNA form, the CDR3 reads TGCAGCGCGGGGCGGGGGGGCACCTACGAGCAGTACTTC. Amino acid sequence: CSAGRGGTYEQYF.

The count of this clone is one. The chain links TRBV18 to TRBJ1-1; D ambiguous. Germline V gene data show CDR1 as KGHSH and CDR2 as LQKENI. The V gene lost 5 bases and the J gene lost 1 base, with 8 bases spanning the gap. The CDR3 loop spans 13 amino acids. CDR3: CASSYIRNTEAFF. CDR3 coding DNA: TGTGCCAGCTCATACATCAGGAACACTGAAGCTTTCTTT.

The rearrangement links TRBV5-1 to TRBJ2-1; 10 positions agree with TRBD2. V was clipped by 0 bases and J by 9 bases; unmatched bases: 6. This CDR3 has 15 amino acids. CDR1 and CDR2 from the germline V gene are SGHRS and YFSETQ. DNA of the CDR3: TGCGCCAGCAGCTTGGTGCTAGCGGGGGACGGTGAGCAGTTCTTC. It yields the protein CASSLVLAGDGEQFF.

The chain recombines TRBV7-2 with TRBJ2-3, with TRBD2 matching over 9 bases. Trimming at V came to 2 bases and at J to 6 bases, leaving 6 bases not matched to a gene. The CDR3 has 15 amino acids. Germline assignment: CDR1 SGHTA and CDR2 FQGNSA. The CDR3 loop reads CASSLRTSASDTQYF. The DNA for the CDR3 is TGTGCCAGCAGCTTAAGGACTAGCGCCTCGGATACGCAGTATTTT.

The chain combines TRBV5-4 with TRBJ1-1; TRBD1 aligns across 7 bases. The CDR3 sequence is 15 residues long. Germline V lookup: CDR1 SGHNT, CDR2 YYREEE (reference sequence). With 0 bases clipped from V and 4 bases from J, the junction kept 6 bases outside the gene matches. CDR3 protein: CASSLGQGSGTEAFF. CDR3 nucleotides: TGTGCCAGCAGCTTGGGACAGGGTTCGGGCACTGAAGCTTTCTTT. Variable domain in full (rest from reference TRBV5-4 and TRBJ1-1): ETGVTQSPTHLIKTRGQQVTLRCSSQSGHNTVSWYQQALGQGPQFIFQYYREEENGRGNFPPRFSGLQFPNYSSELNVNALELDDSALYLCASSLGQGSGTEAFFGQGTRLTVV.

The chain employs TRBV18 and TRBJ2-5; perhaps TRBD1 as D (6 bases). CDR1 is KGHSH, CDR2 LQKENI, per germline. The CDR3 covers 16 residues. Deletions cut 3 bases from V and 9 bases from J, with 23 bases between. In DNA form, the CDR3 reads TGTGCCAGCTCACCGAGAGAGGTCAGGGCCTCAGGGGCCCAGTACTTC. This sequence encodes CASSPREVRASGAQYF.

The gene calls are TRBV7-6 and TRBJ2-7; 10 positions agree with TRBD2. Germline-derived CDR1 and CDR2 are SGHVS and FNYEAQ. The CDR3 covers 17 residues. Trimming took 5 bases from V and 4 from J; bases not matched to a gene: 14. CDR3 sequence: CASSPRQSGGAGYEQYF. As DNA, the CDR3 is TGTGCCAGCAGCCCTCGCCAAAGCGGGGGGGCCGGGTACGAGCAGTACTTC.

The CDR3 sequence: CASSQGLAGVYEQFF. The DNA for the CDR3 is TGTGCCAGCAGCCAGGGACTAGCGGGGGTATATGAGCAGTTCTTC. The chain links TRBV14 to TRBJ2-1; 14 bases map to TRBD2. This CDR3 contains 15 residues. Germline V lookup: CDR1 SGHDN, CDR2 FVKESK. Trimming removed 3 bases from V and 8 bases from J; junction bases left unmatched: 3.

CDR3 residues: CASSQPQISNTEAFF. CDR3 nucleotide sequence: TGTGCCAGCAGCCAACCGCAGATCTCGAACACTGAAGCTTTCTTT. This chain connects TRBV14 to TRBJ1-1; D not certain. The CDR3 consists of 15 residues. Germline V gene lookup returns CDR1 SGHDN and CDR2 FVKESK. V was shortened by 2 bases and J by 1 base, with 11 bases between the two germline ends.

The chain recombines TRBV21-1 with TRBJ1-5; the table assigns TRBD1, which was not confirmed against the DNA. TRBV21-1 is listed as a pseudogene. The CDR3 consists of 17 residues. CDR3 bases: TGTGCCAGCAGCAAAGTTCAGGGGCAGCTTAGAAATCAGCCCCAGCATTTT. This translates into CASSKVQGQLRNQPQHF.

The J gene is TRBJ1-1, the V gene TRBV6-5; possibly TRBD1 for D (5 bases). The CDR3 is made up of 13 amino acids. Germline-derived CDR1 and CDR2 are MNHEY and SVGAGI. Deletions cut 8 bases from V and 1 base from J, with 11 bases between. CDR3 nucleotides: TGTGCCAGCTATACTACAGGGAACACTGAAGCTTTCTTT. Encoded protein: CASYTTGNTEAFF.

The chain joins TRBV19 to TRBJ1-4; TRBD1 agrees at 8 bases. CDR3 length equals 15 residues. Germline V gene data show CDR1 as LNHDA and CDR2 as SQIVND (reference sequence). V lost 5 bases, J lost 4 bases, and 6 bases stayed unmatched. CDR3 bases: TGTGCCAGTAGTCAGGGGGCGCAGAGTAATGAAAAACTGTTTTTT. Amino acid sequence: CASSQGAQSNEKLFF.

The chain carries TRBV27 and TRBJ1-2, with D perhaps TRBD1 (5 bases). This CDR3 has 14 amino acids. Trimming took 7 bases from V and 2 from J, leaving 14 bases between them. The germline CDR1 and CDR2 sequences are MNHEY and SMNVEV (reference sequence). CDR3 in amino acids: CASTRAGGNYGYTF. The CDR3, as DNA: TGTGCCAGCACCAGGGCAGGAGGGAACTATGGCTACACCTTC.

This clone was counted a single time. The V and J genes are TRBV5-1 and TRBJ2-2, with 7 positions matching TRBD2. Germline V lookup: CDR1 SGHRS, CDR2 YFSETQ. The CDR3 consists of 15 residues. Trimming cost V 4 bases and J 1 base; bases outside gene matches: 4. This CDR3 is CASSGGGRNTGELFF. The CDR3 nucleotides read TGCGCCAGCAGCGGGGGGGGACGGAACACCGGGGAGCTGTTTTTT.

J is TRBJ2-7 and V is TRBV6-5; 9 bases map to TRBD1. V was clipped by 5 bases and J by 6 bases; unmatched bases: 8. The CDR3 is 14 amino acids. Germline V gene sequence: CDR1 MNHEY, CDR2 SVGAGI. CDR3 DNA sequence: TGTGCCAGCAGTGCCGGGACAGGGTTCGCCGAGCAGTACTTC. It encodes CASSAGTGFAEQYF.

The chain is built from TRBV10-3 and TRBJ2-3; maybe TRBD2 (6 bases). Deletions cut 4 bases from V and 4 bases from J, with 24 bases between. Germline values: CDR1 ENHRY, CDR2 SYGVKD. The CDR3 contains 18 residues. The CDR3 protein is CAISVRAGSPPSADTQYF. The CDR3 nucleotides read TGTGCCATCAGTGTCCGCGCGGGGTCCCCCCCCAGCGCAGATACGCAGTATTTT.

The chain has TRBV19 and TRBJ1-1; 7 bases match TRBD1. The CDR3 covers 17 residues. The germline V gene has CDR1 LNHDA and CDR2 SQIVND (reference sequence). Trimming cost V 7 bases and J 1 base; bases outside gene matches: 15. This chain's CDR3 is CASTPLRTGFSNTEAFF. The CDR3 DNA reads TGTGCCAGTACCCCCCTTCGGACAGGCTTCTCGAACACTGAAGCTTTCTTT.